The rows below give T cell receptor beta chains drawn from one sample of a study of cytomegalovirus exposure and HLA in healthy donors. Measured with immunoSEQ multiplex PCR; TCRdb has only the in-frame clones, and not every one. Among roughly 180,000 clones, just under 80% were seen once, and the ten largest hold roughly 1.3%. Material: PBMCs. The receptors were sampled from a man younger than 40 in good health and CMV-seronegative. Each CDR3 is given with its conserved first and last residue. D genes are given only for firm matches. Expanded clones get a size class; other rows say once, few or many, or leave the size out.

TRBJ1-1 | NA | NA | TRBV27 | CASSLSPQGNTEAFF | TGTGCCAGCAGTTTATCTCCACAGGGGAACACTGAAGCTTTCTTT
TRBJ2-7 | NA | NA | TRBV6-6 | CASSTQTYEQYF | TGTGCCAGCAGTACTCAAACCTACGAGCAGTACTTC
TRBJ1-1 | NA | NA | TRBV5-1 | CASSFRGQERAFF | TGCGCCAGCAGCTTTAGGGGTCAGGAACGGGCTTTCTTT
TRBJ2-7 | NA | TRBD2 | TRBV10-3 | CAISELAGAYEQYF | TGTGCCATCAGTGAATTAGCGGGAGCCTACGAGCAGTACTTC
TRBJ2-5 | NA | TRBD2 | TRBV19 | CASSPTSGRARFGGETQYF | TGTGCCAGTAGTCCGACTAGCGGGAGGGCCAGGTTCGGAGGAGAGACCCAGTACTTC
TRBJ2-2 | NA | TRBD1 | TRBV28 | CASRADRGTGELFF | TGTGCCAGCAGGGCGGACAGGGGCACCGGGGAGCTGTTTTTT
TRBJ2-4 | few | NA | TRBV4-2 | CASSQDPIAKNIQYF | TGTGCCAGCAGCCAAGATCCAATAGCCAAAAACATTCAGTACTTC
TRBJ2-1 | few | TRBD2 | TRBV7-2 | CASSLVTSVDEQFF | TGTGCCAGCAGCTTAGTGACTAGCGTCGATGAGCAGTTCTTC
TRBJ2-1 | few | NA | TRBV2 | CASKGGGSYNEQFF | TGTGCCAGCAAGGGCGGAGGATCTTACAATGAGCAGTTCTTC
TRBJ2-7 | NA | TRBD2 | TRBV30 | CAWSGGGPYEQYF | TGTGCCTGGAGTGGGGGGGGACCCTACGAGCAGTACTTC
TRBJ1-3 | NA | TRBD1 | TRBV19 | CASSILDREGNTIYF | TGTGCCAGTAGTATACTGGACAGGGAAGGAAACACCATATATTTT
TRBJ1-3 | NA | NA | TRBV7-9 | CASSSSGGSSGNTIYF | TGTGCCAGCAGCTCTTCTGGGGGGAGCTCTGGAAACACCATATATTTT
TRBJ1-6 | few | NA | TRBV28 | CASSSDRDYYNSPLHF | TGTGCCAGCAGTTCGGACCGGGACTACTATAATTCACCCCTCCACTTT
TRBJ2-7 | NA | TRBD2 | TRBV4-3 | CASSQDMRLAAQYF | TGCGCCAGCAGCCAAGATATGAGACTAGCAGCGCAGTACTTC
TRBJ1-1 | NA | NA | TRBV6-5 | CASSYDGRYTEAFF | TGTGCCAGCAGTTACGACGGGAGGTACACTGAAGCTTTCTTT
TRBJ2-5 | NA | TRBD2 | TRBV30 | CAWSVLLAAKTQYF | TGTGCCTGGAGTGTTTTGCTAGCGGCAAAGACCCAGTACTTC
TRBJ2-1 | once | NA | TRBV29-1 | CSGLGTGISEQFF | TGCAGCGGGCTCGGAACAGGGATCTCTGAGCAGTTCTTC
TRBJ1-3 | NA | TRBD1 | TRBV9 | CASSVRQGHDSGNTIYF | TGTGCCAGCAGCGTTAGACAGGGGCACGACTCTGGAAACACCATATATTTT
TRBJ2-7 | NA | TRBD1 | TRBV5-4 | CASSLEQGAGEQYF | TGTGCCAGCAGCTTAGAACAGGGGGCTGGGGAGCAGTACTTC
TRBJ1-1 | NA | NA | TRBV21-1 | CASSKTDRANTEAFF | TGTGCCAGCAGCAAAACCGACAGGGCGAACACTGAAGCTTTCTTT
TRBJ2-1 | NA | NA | TRBV4-1 | CASSQDNPRPPLGNEQFF | TGCGCCAGCAGCCAAGATAACCCGCGACCTCCCCTAGGAAATGAGCAGTTCTTC
TRBJ1-5 | NA | NA | TRBV6-5 | CASSYSRSQPQHF | TGTGCCAGCAGTTACTCGAGAAGTCAGCCCCAGCATTTT
TRBJ2-7 | NA | TRBD2 | TRBV27 | CASSLGGGKTPYEQYF | TGTGCCAGCAGTTTAGGGGGGGGGAAAACCCCTTACGAGCAGTACTTC
TRBJ2-1 | NA | TRBD2 | TRBV5-1 | CASSLGLAGGNEQFF | TGCGCCAGCAGCTTGGGACTAGCGGGGGGGAATGAGCAGTTCTTC
TRBJ2-7 | NA | NA | TRBV30 | CAWGQNYEQYF | TGTGCCTGGGGACAGAACTACGAGCAGTACTTC
TRBJ2-3 | NA | NA | TRBV27 | CASSFLPAEPDTQYF | TGTGCCAGCAGTTTTCTTCCAGCGGAGCCAGATACGCAGTATTTT
TRBJ2-7 | NA | NA | TRBV6-5 | CASFGQNPPGEQYF | TGTGCCAGCTTTGGACAGAACCCTCCGGGGGAGCAGTACTTC
TRBJ2-1 | NA | TRBD1 | TRBV6-5 | CASTPGQGMSEQFF | TGTGCCAGCACTCCGGGACAGGGGATGTCTGAGCAGTTCTTC
TRBJ2-1 | NA | NA | TRBV7-2 | CASSLIWRRLEQFF | TGTGCCAGCAGCTTAATTTGGAGGAGACTAGAGCAGTTCTTC
TRBJ2-7 | once | NA | TRBV5-1 | CASSLARTPYEQYF | TGCGCCAGCAGCTTGGCCCGGACACCCTACGAGCAGTACTTC
TRBJ2-7 | NA | TRBD2 | TRBV28 | CASSDLAGVEEQYF | TGTGCCAGCAGCGATCTAGCGGGAGTAGAGGAGCAGTACTTC
TRBJ2-1 | NA | TRBD2 | TRBV18 | CASSSWTSGRASDIDEQFF | TGTGCCAGCTCATCCTGGACTAGCGGGAGGGCCTCCGACATCGATGAGCAGTTCTTC
TRBJ2-1 | NA | NA | TRBV5-3 | CARSLRGSSYNEQFF | TGTGCCAGAAGCTTGCGGGGGAGCTCCTACAATGAGCAGTTCTTC
TRBJ2-5 | NA | NA | TRBV7-9 | CASSLGLLETQYF | TGTGCCAGCAGCTTAGGTCTATTAGAGACCCAGTACTTC
TRBJ1-4 | NA | NA | TRBV19 | CASSTSGVTLFF | TGTGCCAGTAGTACGTCCGGGGTTACACTGTTTTTT